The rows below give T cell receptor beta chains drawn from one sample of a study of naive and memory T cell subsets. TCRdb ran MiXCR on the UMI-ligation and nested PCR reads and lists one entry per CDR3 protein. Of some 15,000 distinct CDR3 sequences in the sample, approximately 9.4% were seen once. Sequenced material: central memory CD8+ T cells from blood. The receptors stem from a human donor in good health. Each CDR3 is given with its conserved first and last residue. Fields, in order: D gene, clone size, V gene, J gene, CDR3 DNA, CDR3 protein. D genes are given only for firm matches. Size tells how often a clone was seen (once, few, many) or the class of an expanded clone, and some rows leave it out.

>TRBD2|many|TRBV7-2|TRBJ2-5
TGTGCCAGCAGCGACCAACCTAGCGGGGGAGAGACCCAGTACTTC
CASSDQPSGGETQYF
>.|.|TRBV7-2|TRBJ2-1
TGTGCCAGCAGCAAGCGGGACAGCTACAATGAGCAGTTCTTC
CASSKRDSYNEQFF
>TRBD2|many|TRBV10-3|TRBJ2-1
TGTGCCATCAGCGGACTAGCGGAGTACAATGAGCAGTTCTTC
CAISGLAEYNEQFF
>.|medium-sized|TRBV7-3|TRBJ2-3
TGTGCCAGCAGCCCAGCAAGCGTTAGCACAGATACGCAGTATTTT
CASSPASVSTDTQYF
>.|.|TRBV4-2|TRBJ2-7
TGTGCCAGCAGCCAGACGGACATGTCTAGCTCCTACGAGCAGTACTTC
CASSQTDMSSSYEQYF
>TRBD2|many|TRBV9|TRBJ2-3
TGTGCCAGCAGCGTCACCCTAGCGGGGACTAGCACAGATACGCAGTATTTT
CASSVTLAGTSTDTQYF
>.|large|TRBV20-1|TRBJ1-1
TGCAGTGCTAGGGGAAGGGACACTGAAGCTTTCTTT
CSARGRDTEAFF
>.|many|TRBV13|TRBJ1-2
TGTGCCAGCAGCTTTCACAGTCACTATGGCTACACCTTC
CASSFHSHYGYTF
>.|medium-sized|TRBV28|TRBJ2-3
TGTGCCAGCAGTTCCGACCGTCTTTCTGCGGAAGAGACAACTAGCACAGATACGCAGTATTTT
CASSSDRLSAEETTSTDTQYF
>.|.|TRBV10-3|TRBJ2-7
TGTGCCATCAGCGGACGGACAGACTACGAGCAGTACTTC
CAISGRTDYEQYF
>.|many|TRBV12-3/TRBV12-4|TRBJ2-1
TGTGCCAGCAGTTTAGTGACTACTGAGCAGTTCTTC
CASSLVTTEQFF
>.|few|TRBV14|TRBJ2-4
TGTGCCAGCAGCGGGGGCCAGTGGCGGAACATTCAGTACTTC
CASSGGQWRNIQYF
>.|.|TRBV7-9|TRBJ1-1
TGTGCCAGCAGCCCGGATGGGGAAGAAGCTTTCTTT
CASSPDGEEAFF
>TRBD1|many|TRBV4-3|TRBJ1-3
TGCGCCAGCAGCCATCTCGAACAGGGGGTAAACACCATATATTTT
CASSHLEQGVNTIYF
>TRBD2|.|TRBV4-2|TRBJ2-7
TGTGCCAGCAGCCAAGAGCGGGGGGCTAACTACGAGCAGTACTTC
CASSQERGANYEQYF
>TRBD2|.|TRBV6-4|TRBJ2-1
TGTGCCAGCAGCCCGACTAGCGGGGACTACAATGAGCAGTTCTTC
CASSPTSGDYNEQFF
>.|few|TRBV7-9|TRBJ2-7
TGTGCCAGCGGTACAACAGGTAACCCTGACGAGCAGTACTTC
CASGTTGNPDEQYF
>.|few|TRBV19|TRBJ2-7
TGTGCCAGTAGTATAGGCTACGAGCAGTACTTC
CASSIGYEQYF
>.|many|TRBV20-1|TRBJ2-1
TGCAGTGCTAGAGATTATCATGAGCAGTTCTTC
CSARDYHEQFF
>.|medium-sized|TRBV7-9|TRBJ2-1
TGTGCCAGCAGTTGGACCCTCGTGGAGCAGTTCTTC
CASSWTLVEQFF
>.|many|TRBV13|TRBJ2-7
TGTGCCAGCAGCTCCAACAGGGTACGTCAAGAGCAGTACTTC
CASSSNRVRQEQYF
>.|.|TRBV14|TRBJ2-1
TGTGCCAGCAGCCAGGCCGCGGTCCTCCCTGAGCAGTTCTTC
CASSQAAVLPEQFF
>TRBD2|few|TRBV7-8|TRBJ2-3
TGTGCCAGCAGCTTAGGGGTGACTAGCGGGAGTCCAGATACGCAGTATTTT
CASSLGVTSGSPDTQYF
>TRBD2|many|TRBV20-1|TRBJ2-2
TGCAGTGCTAAGCGGGAGGGCCGCGACACCGGGGAGCTGTTTTTT
CSAKREGRDTGELFF
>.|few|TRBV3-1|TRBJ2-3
TGTGCCAGCAGCCAAGAGTGGCGGGCGATCGGCACAGATACGCAGTATTTT
CASSQEWRAIGTDTQYF
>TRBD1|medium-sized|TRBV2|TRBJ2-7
TGTGCCAGCGAGGGGGACAGGGCCACCTACGAGCAGTACTTC
CASEGDRATYEQYF
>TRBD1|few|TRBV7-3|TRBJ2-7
TGTGCCAGCAGCGCAACAGGGGGCAACGAGCAGTACTTC
CASSATGGNEQYF
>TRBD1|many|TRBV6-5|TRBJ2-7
TGTGCCAGCAGCCAGGGGGAAGGGGAGCAGTACTTC
CASSQGEGEQYF
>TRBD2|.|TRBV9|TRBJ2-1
TGTGCCAGCAGCCTTAGCGGGGGGAGGAATGAGCAGTTCTTC
CASSLSGGRNEQFF
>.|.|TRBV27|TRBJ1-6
TGTGCCAGCAGTTTATCGGGGGTTTGGGATTCACCCCTCCACTTT
CASSLSGVWDSPLHF
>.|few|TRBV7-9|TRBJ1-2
TGTGCCAGCAGCTTATCGGGACGCACCCTTGAAGGCTACACCTTC
CASSLSGRTLEGYTF
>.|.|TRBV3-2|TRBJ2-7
TGTGCCAGCAGCCAAGACCCATTATCCATCTACGAGCAGTACTTC
CASSQDPLSIYEQYF
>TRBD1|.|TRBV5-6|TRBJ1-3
TGTGCCAGCAGCACGGGACAGGGGGCCGGGACCATATATTTT
CASSTGQGAGTIYF
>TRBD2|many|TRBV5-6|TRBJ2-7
TGTGCCAGCAGCATGGTAGCGGGAGGAACCGAGCAGTACTTC
CASSMVAGGTEQYF
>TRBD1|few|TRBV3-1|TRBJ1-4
TGTGCCAGCAGCCATCGAATGGACAGGGAACTGTTTTTT
CASSHRMDRELFF
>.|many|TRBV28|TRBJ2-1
TGTGCCAGCGGACTCGTCCATGAGCAGTTCTTC
CASGLVHEQFF
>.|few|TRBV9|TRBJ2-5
TGTGCCAGCAGTTCTCAGGACGGACCCCAGTACTTC
CASSSQDGPQYF
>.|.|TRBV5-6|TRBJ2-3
TGTGCCAGCAGCTGGATAGCGCGGGACATCACAGATACGCAGTATTTT
CASSWIARDITDTQYF
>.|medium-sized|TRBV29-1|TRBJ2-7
TGCAGCGTTGACGAGGGGGATTACGAGCAGTACTTC
CSVDEGDYEQYF
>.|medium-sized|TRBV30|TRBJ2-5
TGTGCCTGGAGTGGGCAGGGGCCAGAGACCCAGTACTTC
CAWSGQGPETQYF
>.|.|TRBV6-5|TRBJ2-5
TGTGCCAGCTGTAGCGGTCTGTGGGGCCAAGAGACCCAGTACTTC
CASCSGLWGQETQYF
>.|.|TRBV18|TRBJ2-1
TGTGCCAGCTCATCACAGGGCAGATCCTACAATGAGCAGTTCTTC
CASSSQGRSYNEQFF
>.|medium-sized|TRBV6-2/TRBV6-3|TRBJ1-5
TGTGCCAGCAGTTACGGGGTCGATAGCAATCAGCCCCAGCATTTT
CASSYGVDSNQPQHF
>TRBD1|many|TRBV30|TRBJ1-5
TGTGCCTGGAGTGTGGGACAGGGGCATCAGCCCCAGCATTTT
CAWSVGQGHQPQHF
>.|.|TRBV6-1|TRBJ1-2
TGTGCCAGCAGTGATGGCATCTATGGCTACACCTTC
CASSDGIYGYTF
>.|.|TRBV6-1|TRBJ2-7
TGTGCCAGCAGTGAAGGGTGGGAGGACTACGAGCAGTACTTC
CASSEGWEDYEQYF